The present TCR beta chain was sequenced within a study of blood T cells in healthy people across ages. General study findings and limits: Per-million-T-cell TCR beta diversity fell roughly linearly with age.

V was shortened by 0 bases and J by 2 bases, with 7 bases between the two germline ends. The CDR3 has 14 residues. Germline values: CDR1 MGHRA, CDR2 YSYEKL. Details on this clonotype: Antigen unknown.

A sample-barcoded 5' primer and a J-beta primer mix were used in a second PCR of about 7 to 12 cycles. One entry per CDR3 protein, called by TCRdb with MiXCR from the 5' RACE reads. The profile shows approximately 800,000 distinct CDR3 sequences, 55% to 75% of them singletons. Material for sequencing was blood. The J gene is TRBJ1-1, the V gene TRBV4-1; D is unclear. The TCR comes from a man aged 25-45 years in good health. The CDR3 DNA reads as TGCGCCAGCAGCCAAGATCCAGCTAACACTGAAGCTTTCTTT. The encoded protein is CASSQDPANTEAFF.